The clone carrying this TCR beta chain turned up a few times. The data derive from a study of shared clonotypes between healthy human individuals. This table comes from immunoSEQ multiplex PCR, and its TCRdb copy is limited to in-frame clones, with some not included. The sample carries roughly 760,000 clones, roughly 70% recorded once. The germline V gene has CDR1 MNHNY and CDR2 SVGAGI (reference sequence). The V end was cut by 8 bases, the J end by 5 bases, with 15 bases between. The CDR3 contains 13 residues. The donors, all of them Caucasian adults, lived in Nashville, Tennessee. The split of CD4+ cells yielded CD45RA+ naive and CD45RA-negative memory subsets.

Sequencing was carried out using memory CD4+ T cells sorted from blood. As to subset: CD45RA-negative fraction. This clonotype was obtained from a woman between 25 and 40 years old in good health. The chain links TRBV6-6 to TRBJ1-1, with a tentative D call TRBD1 (5 bases). The CDR3 nucleotides are TGTGCCAGCGTATTCCAGGGCGAGACTGAAGCTTTCTTT. This sequence encodes CASVFQGETEAFF.